This T cell receptor beta chain was profiled in a study of shared clonotypes between healthy human individuals. Libraries were prepared by immunoSEQ multiplex PCR; TCRdb keeps only in-frame clonotypes and omits some of them. The data hold around 600,000 clones, with 90% to 95% observed a single time. General study points: A small donor pool kept down the genetic and exposure-history diversity that was represented. The authors sampled blood alone, and tissue repertoires likely differ.

With regard to this clone: Its antigen is as yet unknown.

V lost 3 bases and J 2 bases, leaving 4 bases between the germline ends. Looked up from germline, CDR1 is LNHDA and CDR2 is SQIVND (reference sequence). This CDR3 is 12 amino acids long. CD45RO-negative cells were positively selected for CCR7, leaving out terminally differentiated effector memory CD45RA+ cells. The chain carries TRBV19 and TRBJ1-1; D ambiguous. The TCR comes from a woman in her thirties in good health. The specimen was naive CD8+ T cells sorted from blood. The CDR3, as DNA: TGTGCCAGTAGTATCCTTAACACTGAAGCTTTCTTT. The encoded protein is CASSILNTEAFF.